The source of this T cell receptor (beta chain) is a study of blood T cell repertoires in COVID-19. Recruitment covered roughly 24 US areas and drew participants whose ages spanned about 18 to 100 years. Trimming took 4 bases from V and 0 from J, leaving 16 bases between them. CDR1 and CDR2 (germline): SGHRS, YFSETQ. The CDR3 runs to 16 residues. This clone was observed a handful of times. Original processing notes: Reference gene primer amplification yielded estimated nucleated cell counts. Produced via immunoSEQ multiplex PCR; TCRdb's table is partial and in-frame only. V and J calls and clone size come straight from that table; D and trimming were deduced from the DNA. In the table there are about 270,000 clones, over 85% of which are singletons.

The V call is TRBV5-1, the J call TRBJ1-1; a possible D gene is TRBD1 (5 bases). Sequencing was performed on PBMCs or T cells enriched from blood (not recorded which). This TCR derives from a woman aged 55-75 years who had recovered from COVID-19. This CDR3 is CASSPFGGSLNTEAFF. DNA of the CDR3: TGCGCCAGCAGCCCTTTCGGGGGGTCGCTGAACACTGAAGCTTTCTTT.